The following is a T cell receptor beta chain sequence with its context. Its antigen is unidentified. The V gene lost 1 base and the J gene lost 5 bases, with 12 bases spanning the gap. CDR1 and CDR2 (germline): SGHRS, YFSETQ. CDR3 size: 14 residues. This sample is drawn from a study of cytomegalovirus exposure and HLA in healthy donors. Points from the study as a whole: In a later analysis, at a false discovery rate of 0.05, under 20,000 TCR beta sequences were associated with HLA alleles.

The PCR employed 60 Vbeta primers together with 13 Jbeta primers. Profiling relied on immunoSEQ multiplex PCR, and the TCRdb table lists in-frame clones only, not all of them. Of some 130,000 clones in the sample, around 80% were seen once. V usage is TRBV5-1 and J usage is TRBJ1-1; a possible D gene is TRBD1 (5 bases). Input material: PBMCs. The receptor was derived from a man aged 30 to 45 in good health. CDR3 protein: CASSLTREGTEAFF. The CDR3 nucleotides are TGCGCCAGCAGCTTGACCAGGGAGGGTACTGAAGCTTTCTTT. Supplemented by reference TRBV5-1 and TRBJ1-1, the full variable domain reads KAGVTQTPRYLIKTRGQQVTLSCSPISGHRSVSWYQQTPGQGLQFLFEYFSETQRNKGNFPGRFSGRQFSNSRSEMNVSTLELGDSALYLCASSLTREGTEAFFGQGTRLTVV.